This entry features one TCR beta chain sequence. Antigen unknown. These data originate in a study of immune cell composition in non-small cell lung cancer. In the study overall: Lung adenocarcinoma or squamous carcinoma made up most tumours. Regarding the study as a whole: Squamous carcinomas (roughly 80%) more often had tumour-associated clones >0.5% than adenocarcinomas (approximately 35%). Top 10 clone scores and clonality were higher in squamous than adenocarcinoma.

CDR1 SEHNR and CDR2 FQNEAQ come from the germline V gene (reference sequence). V was pared by 1 base and J by 9 bases, with 16 bases between. The CDR3 spans 15 residues. Measured with immunoSEQ multiplex PCR; TCRdb has only the in-frame clones, and not every one. This sample has roughly 14,000 clones, with roughly 80% found just once. DNA was extracted from unsorted cell suspensions stored frozen. The sequencing input was lung tumor tissue. The chain has TRBV7-9 and TRBJ2-1; D is possibly TRBD2 (5 bases). This receptor was obtained from a human donor with non-small cell lung cancer. CDR3 region: CASSLVATNRGEQFF. The CDR3 DNA reads TGTGCCAGCAGCTTAGTAGCGACAAACCGGGGTGAGCAGTTCTTC.